Presented here are 8 T cell receptor beta chains from one specimen sequenced in a study of PD-1 blockade in classical Hodgkin lymphoma. Data came from immunoSEQ multiplex PCR; TCRdb stores just in-frame clones and leaves some out. The table shows 10,000 or so clones, with around 76% occurring only once. With no exception, relapse followed autologous stem cell transplantation in all patients, and brentuximab vedotin exposure varied. The sample was peripheral blood mononuclear cells (PBMCs), taken at baseline. Receptor source: a human donor with classical Hodgkin lymphoma.

CDR3 protein: CASSSQGNNEQFF. In nucleotides, the CDR3 is TGCGCCAGCAGCTCTCAGGGAAACAATGAGCAGTTCTTC. The rearrangement uses TRBV5-1 and TRBJ2-1; D may be TRBD1 (5 bases). The germline CDR1 and CDR2 sequences are SGHRS and YFSETQ. Trimming cost V 3 bases and J 5 bases, with 9 bases left between them. This CDR3 spans 13 amino acids.

The chain combines TRBV4-1 with TRBJ1-6; D remains ambiguous. Germline V gene sequence: CDR1 MGHRA, CDR2 YSYEKL. The germline V and J ends were trimmed by 2 bases and 0 bases, with 8 bases remaining between them. The CDR3 is 16 amino acids. The CDR3, as DNA: TGCGCCAGCAGCCAACCCGAGGGCTCCTATAATTCACCCCTCCACTTT. This gives the protein CASSQPEGSYNSPLHF.

The CDR3 region is CAWSVGLGAGRLTQYF. Written as DNA, the CDR3 is TGTGCCTGGAGTGTAGGGTTGGGTGCCGGGAGATTGACCCAGTACTTC. This rearrangement joins TRBV30 to TRBJ2-5; a possible D gene is TRBD2 (6 bases). V gave up 0 bases and J gave up 7 bases, with 21 bases separating them. Germline-derived CDR1 and CDR2 are GTSNPN and SVGIG (reference sequence). CDR3 length equals 16 residues.

As concerns this clone: A junction end diverges from the germline sequence, so it may reflect a read error. The chain employs TRBV10-3 and TRBJ2-7, with 9 nucleotides matching TRBD2. CDR1 is ENHRY, CDR2 SYGVKD, per germline. The CDR3 has 15 residues. The CDR3 is CASSELSSGVYEQYF. The CDR3 DNA reads as TGTGCCAGCAGTGAACTGTCTAGCGGGGTCTACGAGCAGTACTTC.

This chain links TRBV21-1 with TRBJ2-7; the D call in the table, TRBD1, was not verified against the DNA. TRBV21-1 is a pseudogene segment. The CDR3 runs to 11 residues. The CDR3 sequence is CASAGGREQYF. DNA of the CDR3: TGTGCCAGCGCAGGGGGACGCGAGCAGTACTTC.

The V call is TRBV6-1, the J call TRBJ1-3; 7 bases line up with TRBD1. In germline, CDR1 is MNHNS, CDR2 SASEGT. This CDR3 is 15 amino acids long. V was pared by 6 bases and J by 0 bases, with 5 bases of the junction left unmatched. CDR3 sequence (DNA): TGTGCCAGCAGAGAGGGACAGCGCTCTGGAAACACCATATATTTT. Translation: CASREGQRSGNTIYF.

This clone has only one observation. The chain carries TRBV18 and TRBJ2-1; a weak D match, TRBD2 (5 bases). Germline CDR1 is KGHSH and CDR2 is LQKENI. V was cut by 6 bases and J by 6 bases, with 12 bases left in between. CDR3 length: 13 residues. CDR3 in amino acids: CASSRLAPNEQFF. CDR3 DNA: TGTGCCAGCTCTCGGCTAGCCCCCAATGAGCAGTTCTTC.

This clone came up a few times. The rearrangement joins TRBV10-3 to TRBJ1-5; D unresolved. The CDR3 runs to 14 residues. The ends were cut back, 0 bases at V and 0 bases at J, with 3 bases in the middle. Germline CDR1 is ENHRY and CDR2 is SYGVKD. CDR3: CAISESGSNQPQHF. The CDR3 DNA follows: TGTGCCATCAGTGAGTCGGGTAGCAATCAGCCCCAGCATTTT.